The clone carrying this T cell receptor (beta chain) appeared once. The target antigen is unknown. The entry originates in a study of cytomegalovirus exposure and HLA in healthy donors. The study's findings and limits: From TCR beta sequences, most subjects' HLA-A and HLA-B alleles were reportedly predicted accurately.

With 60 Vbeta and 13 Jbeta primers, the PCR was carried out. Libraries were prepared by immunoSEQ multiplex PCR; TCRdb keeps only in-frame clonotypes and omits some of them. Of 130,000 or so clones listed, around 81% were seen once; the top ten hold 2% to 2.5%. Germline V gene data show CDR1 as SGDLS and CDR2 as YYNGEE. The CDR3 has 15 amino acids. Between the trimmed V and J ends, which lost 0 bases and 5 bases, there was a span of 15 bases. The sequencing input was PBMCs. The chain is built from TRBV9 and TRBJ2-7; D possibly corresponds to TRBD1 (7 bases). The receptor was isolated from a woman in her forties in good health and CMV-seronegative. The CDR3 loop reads CASSVAGGGTDEQYF. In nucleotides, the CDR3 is TGTGCCAGCAGCGTAGCCGGGGGCGGGACAGACGAGCAGTACTTC.